Listed below are T cell receptor beta chains from one sample, sequenced in a study of cytomegalovirus exposure and HLA in healthy donors. Libraries were prepared by immunoSEQ multiplex PCR; TCRdb keeps only in-frame clonotypes and omits some of them. This sample has over 65,000 clones; about 68% occur once, and the top ten carry 7% to 9.5%. Sequencing used PBMCs. The source of these receptors is a woman aged 25 to 39 in good health and CMV-seropositive. The CDR3 runs from the conserved cysteine through the conserved F or W. The D gene is left open where the match is weak. Not every row has a clone size; where given, it reads once, few, many or a size class.

D: -
size: -
J: TRBJ1-2
V: TRBV10-3
DNA: TGTGCCATCAGTGAGTCAGGAGTTAACTATGGCTACACCTTC
CDR3: CAISESGVNYGYTF

D: TRBD2
size: -
J: TRBJ2-1
V: TRBV13
DNA: TGTGCCAGCAGCTTAGGCCGGGGGACTAGCGGGACCGACGGGGTCTACAATGAGCAGTTCTTC
CDR3: CASSLGRGTSGTDGVYNEQFF

D: -
size: -
J: TRBJ2-7
V: TRBV4-2
DNA: TGTGCCAGCAGCCAAGCACCTAGCCCCTCCTACGAGCAGTACTTC
CDR3: CASSQAPSPSYEQYF

D: TRBD1
size: -
J: TRBJ1-2
V: TRBV7-8
DNA: TGTGCCAGCAGCTTGGGGACAGGGGGGATTTATGGCTACACCTTC
CDR3: CASSLGTGGIYGYTF

D: -
size: once
J: TRBJ1-4
V: TRBV4-2
DNA: TGTGCCAGCAGCGTCATGGGGGGAACTGAAAAACTGTTTTTT
CDR3: CASSVMGGTEKLFF

D: TRBD1
size: -
J: TRBJ1-4
V: TRBV6-1
DNA: TGTGCCAGCGCCCAGGGGGCCCCACCGGTCGAACTGTTTTTT
CDR3: CASAQGAPPVELFF

D: -
size: -
J: TRBJ1-2
V: TRBV9
DNA: TGTGCCAGCAGCGTAGAGGGGGGGCCCAAACGGCATGGCTACACCTTC
CDR3: CASSVEGGPKRHGYTF

D: -
size: -
J: TRBJ2-1
V: TRBV6-1
DNA: TGTGCCAGCCGGGGGTCGAATGAGCAGTTCTTC
CDR3: CASRGSNEQFF

D: -
size: few
J: TRBJ2-5
V: TRBV6-1
DNA: TGTGCCAGCAGTGAAAGTTTTACAGGGGGAGGGGAGACCCAGTACTTC
CDR3: CASSESFTGGGETQYF

D: TRBD1
size: -
J: TRBJ1-2
V: TRBV25-1
DNA: TGTGCCAGCAGATCACAGGGGGCAGGGTATGGCTACACCTTC
CDR3: CASRSQGAGYGYTF

D: TRBD1
size: -
J: TRBJ2-5
V: TRBV5-6
DNA: TGTGCCAGCAGCCCAACCCTGGGACAGAAGCAAGAGACCCAGTACTTC
CDR3: CASSPTLGQKQETQYF

D: -
size: -
J: TRBJ1-6
V: TRBV28
DNA: TGTGCCAGCAGTTTAAATCATTATAATTCACCCCTCCACTTT
CDR3: CASSLNHYNSPLHF

D: -
size: few
J: TRBJ2-2
V: TRBV5-5
DNA: TGTGCCAGCAGCATGACTAGTTCCGGGGAGCTGTTTTTT
CDR3: CASSMTSSGELFF

D: -
size: few
J: TRBJ1-4
V: TRBV27
DNA: TGTGCCAGCAGTGGTAGGGGTTGGGAAAAACTGTTTTTT
CDR3: CASSGRGWEKLFF

D: TRBD2
size: -
J: TRBJ2-5
V: TRBV13
DNA: TGTGCCAGCAGCTCGATAATCTGGACTAGCGGGAGGGAGGCAGAGACCCAGTACTTC
CDR3: CASSSIIWTSGREAETQYF

D: -
size: few
J: TRBJ2-2
V: TRBV29-1
DNA: TGCAGCGCCGGACAGAATACGAACACCGGGGAGCTGTTTTTT
CDR3: CSAGQNTNTGELFF

D: TRBD1
size: few
J: TRBJ1-4
V: TRBV19
DNA: TGTGCCAGTAGAACCGACAGGGCGACGCATGAAAAACTGTTTTTT
CDR3: CASRTDRATHEKLFF

D: TRBD1
size: once
J: TRBJ2-3
V: TRBV18
DNA: TGTGCCAGCTCACCCCGGACAGGTCTCACAGATACGCAGTATTTT
CDR3: CASSPRTGLTDTQYF

D: -
size: once
J: TRBJ1-6
V: TRBV10-3
DNA: TGTGCCATCAGTGGAGGTAATTCACCCCTCCACTTT
CDR3: CAISGGNSPLHF

D: -
size: few
J: TRBJ2-2
V: TRBV6-5
DNA: TGTGCCAGCAGCAAGAACACCGGGGAGCTGTTTTTT
CDR3: CASSKNTGELFF

D: TRBD1
size: -
J: TRBJ1-1
V: TRBV7-3
DNA: TGTGCCAGCAGCTTCGGACAGGGTGGCACTGAAGCTTTCTTT
CDR3: CASSFGQGGTEAFF

D: -
size: -
J: TRBJ1-1
V: TRBV19
DNA: TGTGCCAGTAGTGTCTGGGGGCTTGACACTGAAGCTTTCTTT
CDR3: CASSVWGLDTEAFF

D: TRBD2
size: -
J: TRBJ2-3
V: TRBV19
DNA: TGTGCCAGTAGTATGGGACTAGCGGGGCGCACAGATACGCAGTATTTT
CDR3: CASSMGLAGRTDTQYF

D: -
size: -
J: TRBJ2-6
V: TRBV21-1
DNA: TGTGCCAGCAGCAAACACAGCCCGAGCTCTGGGGCCAACGTCCTGACTTTC
CDR3: CASSKHSPSSGANVLTF

D: -
size: once
J: TRBJ2-7
V: TRBV19
DNA: TGTGCCAGTAGTTCCAGACGGGGAGACGAGCAGTACTTC
CDR3: CASSSRRGDEQYF

D: -
size: few
J: TRBJ2-2
V: TRBV7-6
DNA: TGTGCCAGCATTGCGGAGAACACCGGGGAGCTGTTTTTT
CDR3: CASIAENTGELFF

D: -
size: -
J: TRBJ1-3
V: TRBV6-5
DNA: TGTGCCAGCAGTTACAAAGCAGGCTTCTCTGGAAACACCATATATTTT
CDR3: CASSYKAGFSGNTIYF

D: -
size: once
J: TRBJ1-1
V: TRBV20-1
DNA: TGCAGTGCTAGCTTCCCGGAGGCTTTCTTT
CDR3: CSASFPEAFF

D: -
size: -
J: TRBJ1-4
V: TRBV28
DNA: TGTGCCAGCAGTTCCCCCCGGGGGAAGAGTGAAAAACTGTTTTTT
CDR3: CASSSPRGKSEKLFF